This T cell receptor beta chain was sequenced during a study of identical twins. Germline lookup yields CDR1 SNHLY and CDR2 FYNNEI. V gave up 2 bases and J gave up 5 bases, with 15 bases separating them. This CDR3 has 15 residues. A single record per CDR3 protein comes from TCRdb applying MiXCR to the 5' RACE reads. Of 1.5 million to 2 million distinct CDR3 sequences listed, about 32% are singletons. The source material was cord blood. This chain connects TRBV2 to TRBJ2-5; possible D gene TRBD2, 5 bases. The source of this sequence is a newborn girl in good health. CDR3 bases: TGTGCCAGCAGTGAATTCGGGCTAGCCTCGGAGACCCAGTACTTC. Its protein product is CASSEFGLASETQYF.